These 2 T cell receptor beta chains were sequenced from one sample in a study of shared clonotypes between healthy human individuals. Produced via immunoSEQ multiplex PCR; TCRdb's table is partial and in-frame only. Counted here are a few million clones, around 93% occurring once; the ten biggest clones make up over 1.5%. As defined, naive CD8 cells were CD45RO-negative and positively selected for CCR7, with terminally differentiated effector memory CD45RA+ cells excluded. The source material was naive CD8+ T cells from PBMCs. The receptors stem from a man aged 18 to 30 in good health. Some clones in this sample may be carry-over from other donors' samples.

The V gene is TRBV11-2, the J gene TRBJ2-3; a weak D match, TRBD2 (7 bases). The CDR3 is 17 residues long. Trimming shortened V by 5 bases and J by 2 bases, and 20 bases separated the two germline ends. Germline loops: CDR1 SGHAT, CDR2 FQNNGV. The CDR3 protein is CASSPGGLAVITDTQYF. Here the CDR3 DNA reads TGTGCCAGCAGCCCCGGGGGGCTAGCGGTGATCACAGATACGCAGTATTTT.

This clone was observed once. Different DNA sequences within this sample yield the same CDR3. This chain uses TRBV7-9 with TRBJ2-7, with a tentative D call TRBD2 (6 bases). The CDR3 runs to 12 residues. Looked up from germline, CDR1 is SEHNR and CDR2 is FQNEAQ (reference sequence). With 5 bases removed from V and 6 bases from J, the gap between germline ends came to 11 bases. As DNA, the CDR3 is TGTGCCAGCAGCGCAGGTAGCGGCGAGCAGTACTTC. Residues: CASSAGSGEQYF.